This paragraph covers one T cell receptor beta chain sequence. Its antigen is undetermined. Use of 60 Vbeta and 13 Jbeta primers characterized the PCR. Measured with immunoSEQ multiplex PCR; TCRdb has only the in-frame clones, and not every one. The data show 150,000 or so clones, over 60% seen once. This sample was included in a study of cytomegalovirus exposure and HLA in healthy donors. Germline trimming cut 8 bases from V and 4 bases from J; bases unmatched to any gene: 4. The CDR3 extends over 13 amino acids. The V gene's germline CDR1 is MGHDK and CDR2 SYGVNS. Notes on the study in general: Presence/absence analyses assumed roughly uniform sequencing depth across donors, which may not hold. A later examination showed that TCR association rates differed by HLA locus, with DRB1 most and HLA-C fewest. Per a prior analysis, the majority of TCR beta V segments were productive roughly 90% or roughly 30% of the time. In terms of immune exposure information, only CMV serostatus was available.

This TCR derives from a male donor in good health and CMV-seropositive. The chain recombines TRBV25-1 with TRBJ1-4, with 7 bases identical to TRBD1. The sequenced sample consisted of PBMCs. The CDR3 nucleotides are TGTGCCAGCGGGACAGCAAATAATGAAAAACTGTTTTTT. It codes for CASGTANNEKLFF.